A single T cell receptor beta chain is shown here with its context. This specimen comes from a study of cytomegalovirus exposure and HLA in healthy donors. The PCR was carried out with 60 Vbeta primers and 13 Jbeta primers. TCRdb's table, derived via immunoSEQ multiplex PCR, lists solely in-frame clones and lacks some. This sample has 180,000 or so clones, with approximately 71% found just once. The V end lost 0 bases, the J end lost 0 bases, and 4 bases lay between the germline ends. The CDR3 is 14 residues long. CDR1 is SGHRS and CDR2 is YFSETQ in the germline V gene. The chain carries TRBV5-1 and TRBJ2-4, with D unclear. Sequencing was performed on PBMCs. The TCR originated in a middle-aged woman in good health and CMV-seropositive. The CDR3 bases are TGCGCCAGCAGCTTGGCCGGAGCCAAAAACATTCAGTACTTC. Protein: CASSLAGAKNIQYF.